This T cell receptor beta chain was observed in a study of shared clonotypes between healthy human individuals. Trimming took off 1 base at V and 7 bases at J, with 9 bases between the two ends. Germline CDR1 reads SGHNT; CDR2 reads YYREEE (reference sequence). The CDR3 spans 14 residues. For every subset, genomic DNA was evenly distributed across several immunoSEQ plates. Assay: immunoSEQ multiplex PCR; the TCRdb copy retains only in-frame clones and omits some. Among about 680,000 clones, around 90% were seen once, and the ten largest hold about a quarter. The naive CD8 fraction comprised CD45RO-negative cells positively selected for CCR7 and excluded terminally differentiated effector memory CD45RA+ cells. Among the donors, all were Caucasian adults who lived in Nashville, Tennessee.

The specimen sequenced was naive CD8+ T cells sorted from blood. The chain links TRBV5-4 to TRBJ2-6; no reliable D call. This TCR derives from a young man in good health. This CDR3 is CASSLWSEANVLTF. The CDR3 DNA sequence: TGTGCCAGCAGCTTGTGGAGCGAAGCCAACGTCCTGACTTTC. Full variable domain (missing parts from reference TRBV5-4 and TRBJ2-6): ETGVTQSPTHLIKTRGQQVTLRCSSQSGHNTVSWYQQALGQGPQFIFQYYREEENGRGNFPPRFSGLQFPNYSSELNVNALELDDSALYLCASSLWSEANVLTFGAGSRLTVL.